A selection of T cell receptor beta chains follows, all from one sample in a study of T cells in Graves' hyperthyroidism and ophthalmopathy. Each CDR3 protein gets one entry after TCRdb re-called the multiplex PCR reads with MiXCR. In the table there are roughly 400,000 distinct CDR3 sequences, about 14% of which are singletons. The sample consisted of blood. These receptors all stem from a man aged 50 to 60 with Graves' ophthalmopathy. The CDR3 runs from the conserved cysteine through the conserved F or W. Each record gives: clone size, D gene, V gene, J gene, CDR3 protein, CDR3 DNA. The D gene is left open where the match is weak. A row's size may be missing; if present it is once, few, many or a size class.

abundance: few; d_gene: TRBD2; v_gene: TRBV3-1; j_gene: TRBJ2-3; CDR3aa: CASSPSPGGRVNTQYF; CDR3nt: TGTGCCAGCAGCCCCTCTCCGGGCGGGAGGGTAAATACGCAGTATTTT
abundance: NA; d_gene: TRBD2; v_gene: TRBV11-2; j_gene: TRBJ2-1; CDR3aa: CASSLDPFGGRAVEQFF; CDR3nt: TGTGCCAGCAGCTTAGATCCGTTTGGCGGGAGAGCGGTTGAGCAGTTCTTC
abundance: NA; d_gene: NA; v_gene: TRBV10-3; j_gene: TRBJ1-1; CDR3aa: CAISESLNKDTEAFF; CDR3nt: TGTGCCATCAGTGAGTCGTTGAATAAAGACACTGAAGCTTTCTTT
abundance: NA; d_gene: TRBD2; v_gene: TRBV29-1; j_gene: TRBJ2-3; CDR3aa: CSVEDKGLWAGGGPDTQYF; CDR3nt: TGCAGCGTTGAAGATAAGGGGCTATGGGCGGGAGGAGGCCCAGATACGCAGTATTTT
abundance: many; d_gene: NA; v_gene: TRBV5-1; j_gene: TRBJ2-3; CDR3aa: CASSGTSTDTQYF; CDR3nt: TGCGCCAGCAGCGGGACTAGCACAGATACGCAGTATTTT
abundance: many; d_gene: NA; v_gene: TRBV3-1; j_gene: TRBJ1-2; CDR3aa: CASSHSGEGYGYTF; CDR3nt: TGTGCCAGCAGCCATTCGGGGGAGGGCTATGGCTACACCTTC
abundance: many; d_gene: NA; v_gene: TRBV3-1; j_gene: TRBJ2-7; CDR3aa: CASGTYEQYF; CDR3nt: TGTGCCAGCGGTACCTACGAGCAGTACTTC
abundance: many; d_gene: NA; v_gene: TRBV7-9; j_gene: TRBJ2-3; CDR3aa: CASSPTQGGPDTQYF; CDR3nt: TGTGCCAGCAGCCCTACCCAGGGGGGCCCAGATACGCAGTATTTT
abundance: many; d_gene: NA; v_gene: TRBV12-3/TRBV12-4; j_gene: TRBJ1-5; CDR3aa: CASTPPGNKGNQPQHF; CDR3nt: TGTGCCAGCACTCCTCCCGGGAATAAGGGTAATCAGCCCCAGCATTTT
abundance: few; d_gene: NA; v_gene: TRBV6-2/TRBV6-3; j_gene: TRBJ2-1; CDR3aa: CASSLAQFYNEQFF; CDR3nt: TGTGCCAGCAGCCTTGCCCAATTTTACAATGAGCAGTTCTTC